These 15 T cell receptor beta chains share one sample of origin, sequenced in a study of CD8+CD57+ T cells in acquired aplastic anemia. Genomic DNA constituted the template upon which TCR beta VDJ and CDR3 profiling was performed. Using its own MiXCR run on the reads, TCRdb lists one record per CDR3 protein. The sample yields about 190,000 distinct CDR3 sequences, roughly half seen once. The sample consisted of sorted CD4+, CD8+, or CD8+CD57+ T cells (not recorded which) from PBMCs. These receptors all stem from a human donor in good health, serving as a control.

A note on this clonotype: This may stem from a read error, because a much larger clone lies one nucleotide away. J is TRBJ1-3 and V is TRBV6-5, with D possibly matching TRBD1 (5 bases). Germline V gives CDR1 MNHEY, CDR2 SVGAGI. CDR3 size: 14 residues. DNA for the CDR3: TGTACCAGCAGGTCGACAGTGGGTGGAAACACCATATATTTT. This codes for CTSRSTVGGNTIYF.

The chain has TRBV10-3 and TRBJ2-6, with D tentatively TRBD2 (5 bases). The V end was cut by 4 bases, the J end by 0 bases, with 7 bases between. CDR1 and CDR2 (germline): ENHRY, SYGVKD. The CDR3 extends over 15 amino acids. DNA for the CDR3: TGTGCCATCAGTGGGGAGTCCTCTGGGGCCAACGTCCTGACTTTC. Its protein is CAISGESSGANVLTF.

The chain employs TRBV18 and TRBJ1-1; D not resolved. The CDR3 consists of 15 residues. Germline CDR1 KGHSH, CDR2 LQKENI. V was trimmed by 3 bases and J by 1 base, leaving 12 bases between them. The CDR3 nucleotides read TGTGCCAGCTCACCGAGTCATCAGTGGAACACTGAAGCTTTCTTT. Amino acids: CASSPSHQWNTEAFF.

J is TRBJ1-2 and V is TRBV18; D gene ambiguous. V lost 3 bases and J 5 bases, leaving 7 bases between the germline ends. Germline values: CDR1 KGHSH, CDR2 LQKENI. This CDR3 is built from 12 residues. This CDR3 is CASSPEGYGYTF. DNA for the CDR3: TGTGCCAGCTCACCCGAGGGATATGGCTACACCTTC.

This clonotype was counted ten times or more. The rearrangement joins TRBV7-9 to TRBJ2-7, with D perhaps being TRBD1 or TRBD2 (5 bases each). The CDR3 consists of 15 residues. Trimming stripped 3 bases from V and 7 bases from J, with 19 bases between. Germline loops: CDR1 SEHNR, CDR2 FQNEAQ (reference sequence). The CDR3 DNA sequence: TGTGCCAGCAGCTTTTCCGGGGCGGTCCGTTCTGAGCAGTACTTC. It translates to CASSFSGAVRSEQYF.

This clonotype occurred a few times. The chain links TRBV29-1 to TRBJ2-7, with D possibly being TRBD2 (7 bases). Germline V gene lookup returns CDR1 SQVTM and CDR2 ANQGSEA. Trimming shortened V by 7 bases and J by 2 bases, and 18 bases separated the two germline ends. This CDR3 spans 14 amino acids. CDR3 DNA: TGCAGCGCTAGGATGGGGGGGCAAACCTACGAGCAGTACTTC. Amino acid sequence: CSARMGGQTYEQYF.

V usage is TRBV19 and J usage is TRBJ2-3; the match to TRBD2 covers 11 bases. J lost 1 base, V lost 3 bases, and 3 bases had no gene match. This CDR3 is built from 16 residues. Germline CDR1 reads LNHDA; CDR2 reads SQIVND (reference sequence). For the CDR3, the DNA is TGTGCCAGTAGTATTAGCGGGGGGGCCTGCACAGATACGCAGTATTTT. It specifies CASSISGGACTDTQYF.

The genes are TRBV9 and TRBJ2-3, with 7 bases matching TRBD2. The germline V gene encodes CDR1 SGDLS and CDR2 YYNGEE. The CDR3 length is 16 residues. J lost 0 bases, V lost 4 bases, and 8 bases had no gene match. The CDR3 is CASSQGSGFSTDTQYF. CDR3 in DNA: TGTGCCAGCAGCCAGGGTAGCGGGTTTAGCACAGATACGCAGTATTTT.

In regard to this clonotype: A read error may explain this, as a much larger clone is one base away. V gene TRBV5-1 combines with J gene TRBJ1-2; a weak D match, TRBD1 (5 bases). In germline, CDR1 is SGHRS, CDR2 YFSETQ. CDR3 length equals 14 residues. Written as DNA, the CDR3 is TGCGCCAGCGGCTTGGACACAGGTGACTATGGCTACACCTTC. Protein: CASGLDTGDYGYTF. The full variable domain, its missing parts supplied by reference TRBV5-1 and TRBJ1-2, is KAGVTQTPRYLIKTRGQQVTLSCSPISGHRSVSWYQQTPGQGLQFLFEYFSETQRNKGNFPGRFSGRQFSNSRSEMNVSTLELGDSALYLCASGLDTGDYGYTFGSGTRLTVV.

This clonotype was recorded a few times. This chain uses TRBV20-1 with TRBJ2-7; possible D gene TRBD2, 6 bases. The germline V and J ends were trimmed by 0 bases and 2 bases, with 8 bases remaining between them. CDR1 and CDR2 from the germline V gene are DFQATT and SNEGSKA (reference sequence). This CDR3 region has 13 residues. The CDR3 protein is CSAREEGPYEQYF. The DNA for the CDR3 is TGCAGTGCTAGAGAGGAGGGTCCCTACGAGCAGTACTTC.

This clonotype appeared many times. The CDR3: CASSLGERVNEQFF. The CDR3 region has the DNA TGCGCCAGCAGCTTGGGGGAGAGGGTCAATGAGCAGTTCTTC. The V call is TRBV5-1, the J call TRBJ2-1; weak D call: TRBD2 (5 bases). The CDR3 is made up of 14 amino acids. V was shortened by 0 bases and J by 6 bases, with 10 bases between the two germline ends. Germline loops: CDR1 SGHRS, CDR2 YFSETQ.

CDR3 amino acids: CATSVGQGWNGYTF. The CDR3 nucleotides read TGTGCCACCAGCGTGGGCCAGGGATGGAATGGCTACACCTTC. The gene calls are TRBV15 and TRBJ1-2; D may be TRBD1 (5 bases). The CDR3 loop spans 14 amino acids. V was pared by 5 bases and J by 6 bases, with 16 bases between. CDR1 and CDR2 (germline): LNHNV, YYDKDF (reference sequence).

This clonotype occurred many times. V is TRBV6-2 or TRBV6-3 and J is TRBJ2-3; the D gene could be TRBD1 or TRBD2 (5 bases each). The CDR3 contains 16 residues. V lost 6 bases and J lost 1, with 17 bases in between. CDR1 and CDR2 from the germline V gene are MNHEY and SVGEGT. DNA of the CDR3: TGTGCCAGCAGGGGGGTGACGGCCTGGCGCACAGATACGCAGTATTTT. Protein sequence: CASRGVTAWRTDTQYF.

V is TRBV7-9 and J is TRBJ2-2, with a weak D call TRBD1 (6 bases). CDR1 and CDR2 from the germline V gene are SEHNR and FQNEAQ (reference sequence). V lost 3 bases and J lost 4, with 15 bases in between. This CDR3 comprises 16 residues. The CDR3 nucleotides are TGTGCCAGCAGCTTGCGGCAGGGGCTGGGCACCGGGGAGCTGTTTTTT. Translation gives CASSLRQGLGTGELFF.

In this sample, this clonotype turned up many times. CDR3 in DNA: TGTGCCACCAGCAGAGATCGGCACAGTATAGGTAGTTTGTATTCACCCCTCCACTTT. Translated: CATSRDRHSIGSLYSPLHF. The chain couples TRBV15 to TRBJ1-6; D call uncertain. The CDR3 consists of 19 residues. The V and J ends lost 0 bases and 8 bases respectively, with 23 bases between them. Germline V gene sequence: CDR1 LNHNV, CDR2 YYDKDF (reference sequence). Drawing the rest from reference TRBV15 and TRBJ1-6, the complete variable domain is DAMVIQNPRYQVTQFGKPVTLSCSQTLNHNVMYWYQQKSSQAPKLLFHYYDKDFNNEADTPDNFQSRRPNTSFCFLDIRSPGLGDTAMYLCATSRDRHSIGSLYSPLHFGNGTRLTVT.